This is a list of T cell receptor beta chains from one sample in a study of technical replicates of blood from several donors. Some clones are missing from TCRdb's copy, which holds only in-frame ones; the method was immunoSEQ multiplex PCR. The data show tens of thousands of clones, with about 94% seen just once and about 0.39% held by the top ten. Sequenced: T cells isolated from PBMCs. These receptors came from a human donor in good health. CDR3s include the opening cysteine and the closing phenylalanine or tryptophan. D genes are given only for firm matches. Size is omitted from some rows. Given values are once, few, many or a class for expanded clones.

TRBJ2-4	TRBV6-5	14	-	TRBD2	TGTGCCAGCAGCTTAGCGGGAGGGCGGAACATTCAGTACTTC	CASSLAGGRNIQYF
TRBJ1-1	TRBV12-5	12	once	-	TGTGCTAGTGGGACAGACCTCTACGGAGCTTTCTTT	CASGTDLYGAFF
TRBJ2-5	TRBV4-1	14	-	TRBD1	TGCGCCAGCAGCCTCGGACAGGGCGGAGAGACCCAGTACTTC	CASSLGQGGETQYF
TRBJ2-7	TRBV10-3	14	once	TRBD1	TGTGCCACCTCGGGACAGAGCGAACGCTACGAGCAGTACTTC	CATSGQSERYEQYF
TRBJ2-7	TRBV7-9	14	-	-	TGTGCCAGCAGAGTCCCGGACACTAACTACGAGCAGTACTTC	CASRVPDTNYEQYF
TRBJ1-1	TRBV25-1	15	-	-	TGTGCCAGCAGTGAATCCGTAGGGGACTCATGGCAAGCTTTCTTT	CASSESVGDSWQAFF
TRBJ2-3	TRBV10-1	14	-	-	TGCGCCAGCAGTGAGAGACTGCAGACAGATACGCAGTATTTT	CASSERLQTDTQYF
TRBJ2-7	TRBV6-5	15	-	TRBD2	TGTGCCAGCAGTCCCCAAGCGGGAGGGCCCCACGAGCAGTACTTC	CASSPQAGGPHEQYF
TRBJ1-5	TRBV15	16	-	TRBD1	TGTGCCACCAGCAGAGTTGGCAGGGGGAGCAATCAGCCCCAGCATTTT	CATSRVGRGSNQPQHF
TRBJ2-2	TRBV6-6	16	-	-	TGTGCCAGCAGTTACTCGGAGTTGGGTAGCACCGGGGAGCTGTTTTTT	CASSYSELGSTGELFF
TRBJ2-3	TRBV7-3	15	-	TRBD2	TGTGCCAGCAGCTTCAGTAGCGGGGGCGGCGATACGCAGTATTTT	CASSFSSGGGDTQYF
TRBJ1-4	TRBV5-1	16	-	TRBD1	TGCGCCAGCAGCTACAGGGGCCCCGCAACTAATGAAAAACTGTTTTTT	CASSYRGPATNEKLFF
TRBJ2-7	TRBV2	15	-	-	TGTGCCAGCAGTGAATACGGGAGTTTGTCCTACGAGCAGTACTTC	CASSEYGSLSYEQYF
TRBJ1-1	TRBV5-4	15	-	TRBD1	TGTGCCAGCAGCTCGCTACAGGGGCTCAACACTGAAGCTTTCTTT	CASSSLQGLNTEAFF
TRBJ2-7	TRBV19	15	once	-	TGTGCCAGTAGTATTCTCCCAGGGGAATCCTACGAGCAGTACTTC	CASSILPGESYEQYF
TRBJ2-7	TRBV7-2	14	-	-	TGTGCCAGCAGCTCCCCACGGGGGTCCTACGAGCAGTACTTC	CASSSPRGSYEQYF
TRBJ1-4	TRBV27	13	once	TRBD1	TGTGCCAGCGGGAGAGGGGGCGGTGAAAAACTGTTTTTT	CASGRGGGEKLFF
TRBJ2-7	TRBV7-2	14	-	-	TGTGCCAGCAGCTCGAACAGGGTTTCCTACGAGCAGTACTTC	CASSSNRVSYEQYF
TRBJ1-1	TRBV28	20	-	TRBD1	TGTGCCAGCAGTTTGCCCGTGGGGGACAGGGGTCTTCGGAGGAACACTGAAGCTTTCTTT	CASSLPVGDRGLRRNTEAFF
TRBJ1-1	TRBV5-1	15	-	TRBD1	TGCGCCAGCAGCTTATCCGGGACAGGAGCAATTGAAGCTTTCTTT	CASSLSGTGAIEAFF
TRBJ1-5	TRBV9	16	-	TRBD1	TGTGCCAGCAGCGTAGACGGGACAGGGGGCGGTCAGCCCCAGCATTTT	CASSVDGTGGGQPQHF
TRBJ2-3	TRBV6-6	14	-	-	TGTGCCAGCAGTTATCCGCGGGCTGGAGATACGCAGTATTTT	CASSYPRAGDTQYF
TRBJ1-2	TRBV15	16	-	TRBD1	TGTGCCACCACCAGGGGGGGGGCCCCTCTCGTCTATGGCTACACCTTC	CATTRGGAPLVYGYTF
TRBJ1-2	TRBV29-1	12	-	-	TGCAGCGTCTTCCTGGGGAGGTATGGCTACACCTTC	CSVFLGRYGYTF
TRBJ2-7	TRBV4-1	16	-	-	TGCGCCAGCAGCCAAGAATGGGACACCTTATCCTACGAGCAGTACTTC	CASSQEWDTLSYEQYF
TRBJ2-1	TRBV9	17	-	TRBD2	TGTGCCAGCAGCCCGTGGACTAGCGGGAGGCCTAACAATGAGCAGTTCTTC	CASSPWTSGRPNNEQFF
TRBJ1-1	TRBV7-9	13	-	-	TGTGCCAGCAGCTGGGACAAGAACACTGAAGCTTTCTTT	CASSWDKNTEAFF
TRBJ1-4	TRBV14	15	-	TRBD1	TGTGCCAGCAGCCCCCGGACAGGGGGTAATGAAAAACTGTTTTTT	CASSPRTGGNEKLFF
TRBJ2-7	TRBV4-1	15	-	TRBD2	TGCGCCAGCAGCCAGTTAGCGGGGGGTGGTAAAGAGCAGTACTTC	CASSQLAGGGKEQYF
TRBJ2-3	TRBV6-4	14	-	TRBD1	TGTGCCAGCAGTGGGGGACAGGGCACAGATACGCAGTATTTT	CASSGGQGTDTQYF
TRBJ2-7	TRBV28	15	once	TRBD1	TGTGCCAGCAGTTTCCCCGGGACAGGGACCTACGAGCAGTACTTC	CASSFPGTGTYEQYF
TRBJ2-4	TRBV11-1	13	-	-	TGTGCCAGCAGCCCAAACCCCCTAAATCCCCCGTACTTC	CASSPNPLNPPYF
TRBJ2-3	TRBV10-1	15	once	-	TGCGCCAGCAGTGAGACCGTGGAGGGTCCAGATACGCAGTATTTT	CASSETVEGPDTQYF
TRBJ2-1	TRBV5-4	17	-	TRBD2	TGTGCCAGCAGCTTGGCGGGACTAGCACACTCTGGCGATGAGCAGTTCTTC	CASSLAGLAHSGDEQFF
TRBJ2-7	TRBV27	15	-	-	TGTGCCAGCAGTTTAGTGAGGGGGGGTTGGGACGAGCAGTACTTC	CASSLVRGGWDEQYF
TRBJ2-7	TRBV10-2	14	-	TRBD2	TGCGCCAGCAGTGATCCTAGCGGCCCCTACGAGCAGTACTTC	CASSDPSGPYEQYF
TRBJ2-4	TRBV19	18	-	TRBD1	TGTGCCAGTAGTATAAGTTGGGGACAGGCCCTAGCCAAAAACATTCAGTACTTC	CASSISWGQALAKNIQYF
TRBJ2-7	TRBV7-9	14	-	TRBD1	TGTGCCAGCAGCTTAACAGGGGACACCTACGAGCAGTACTTC	CASSLTGDTYEQYF
TRBJ2-3	TRBV29-1	12	-	TRBD1	TGCAGCGTTGGGACAGGTCAAGATACGCAGTATTTT	CSVGTGQDTQYF
TRBJ2-7	TRBV2	14	-	-	TGTGCCAGCAAATTCCTAGGGACTTTCTACGAGCAGTACTTC	CASKFLGTFYEQYF
TRBJ2-2	TRBV7-2	14	-	-	TGTGCCAGCAGCTTAGATCCCGGCACCGGGGAGCTGTTTTTT	CASSLDPGTGELFF
TRBJ2-7	TRBV4-1	13	once	TRBD1	TGCGCCAGCAGTTTCCGGGACAGCAGCGAGCAGTACTTC	CASSFRDSSEQYF
TRBJ2-1	TRBV30	13	-	-	TGTGCCTGGACACCGAGGGCCTGGAATGAGCAGTTCTTC	CAWTPRAWNEQFF
TRBJ2-3	TRBV20-1	11	once	-	TGCAGTGCTAGAATAGCAGATACGCAGTATTTT	CSARIADTQYF
TRBJ1-5	TRBV28	14	-	TRBD1	TGTGCCAGCAGTTTTGGACAGGTTATTCAGCCCCAGCATTTT	CASSFGQVIQPQHF
TRBJ1-5	TRBV7-2	14	-	-	TGTGCCAGCAGCTACAGGCAGGGTAATCAGCCCCAGCATTTT	CASSYRQGNQPQHF
TRBJ2-7	TRBV27	13	-	-	TGTGCCAGCAGGCGGGACGGATCCTACGAGCAGTACTTC	CASRRDGSYEQYF